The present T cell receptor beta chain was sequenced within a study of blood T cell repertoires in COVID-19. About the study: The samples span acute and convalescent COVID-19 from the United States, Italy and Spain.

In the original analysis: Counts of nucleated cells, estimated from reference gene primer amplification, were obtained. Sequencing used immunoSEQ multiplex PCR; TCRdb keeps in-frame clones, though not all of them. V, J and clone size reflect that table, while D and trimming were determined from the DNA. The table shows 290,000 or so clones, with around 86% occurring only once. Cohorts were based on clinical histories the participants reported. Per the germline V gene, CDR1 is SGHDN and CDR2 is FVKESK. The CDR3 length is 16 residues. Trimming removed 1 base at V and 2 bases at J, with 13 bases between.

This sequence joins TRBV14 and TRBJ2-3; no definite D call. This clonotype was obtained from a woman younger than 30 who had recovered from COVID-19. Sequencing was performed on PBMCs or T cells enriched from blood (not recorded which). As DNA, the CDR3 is TGTGCCAGCAGCCAAGTCGGCAGGCGCCACACAGATACGCAGTATTTT. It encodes CASSQVGRRHTDTQYF.